The table lists the clone carrying this T cell receptor (beta chain) with many counts. The target antigen is unknown. The data belong to a study of T cells after yellow fever vaccination. Study-level findings and limits: Reappearance after the booster was observed for most primary-vaccination clones (about 96% CD4, roughly 88% CD8). Weaker, the secondary response peaked sooner, at day 5 versus 15. There was a small share of clonotypes that showed up in both the CD4 and CD8 compartments.

The germline gives CDR1 SEHNR, CDR2 FQNEAQ (reference sequence). J lost 6 bases, V lost 5 bases, and 11 bases had no gene match. The length of the CDR3 is 15 residues. The 5'RACE template-switching step produced TCR cDNA and added a universal primer site and UMIs. A single record per CDR3 protein comes from TCRdb applying MiXCR to the 5' RACE reads. The sample has about 320,000 distinct CDR3 sequences, approximately 12% seen once. The chain recombines TRBV7-9 with TRBJ2-7; 9 bases align to TRBD1. This receptor was taken from a man between 18 and 35 years old who received the YFV17D yellow fever vaccine. Specimen: CD4+ T cells sorted from PBMCs, collected 45 days after the yellow fever booster vaccination. The CDR3 loop is CASSISAGTGLEQYF. The CDR3 DNA follows: TGTGCCAGCAGCATATCCGCCGGGACAGGGCTCGAGCAGTACTTC.